This TCR beta chain was identified in a study of OX40 agonist ivuxolimab in advanced cancers. Peripheral blood came from all dose cohorts at three timepoints. The assay was immunoSEQ multiplex PCR, and TCRdb's table has in-frame clones only and misses some. Among about 64,000 clones listed, more than 80% were seen once. V shed 8 bases and J 6 bases; nucleotides not matched to a gene: 6. Germline CDR1 is ENHRY and CDR2 is SYGVKD. The CDR3 runs to 12 residues. The chain uses TRBV10-3 and TRBJ2-7, with 8 nucleotides matching TRBD1. The receptor's source is an adult with an advanced solid tumor such as melanoma, head and neck, liver or kidney cancer. The sequences come from CD4+ or CD8+ T cells sorted from blood, collected in a trial of the OX40 agonist ivuxolimab. CDR3 residues: CAIGNRGAEQYF. The CDR3 DNA reads TGTGCCATCGGCAACAGGGGGGCCGAGCAGTACTTC.